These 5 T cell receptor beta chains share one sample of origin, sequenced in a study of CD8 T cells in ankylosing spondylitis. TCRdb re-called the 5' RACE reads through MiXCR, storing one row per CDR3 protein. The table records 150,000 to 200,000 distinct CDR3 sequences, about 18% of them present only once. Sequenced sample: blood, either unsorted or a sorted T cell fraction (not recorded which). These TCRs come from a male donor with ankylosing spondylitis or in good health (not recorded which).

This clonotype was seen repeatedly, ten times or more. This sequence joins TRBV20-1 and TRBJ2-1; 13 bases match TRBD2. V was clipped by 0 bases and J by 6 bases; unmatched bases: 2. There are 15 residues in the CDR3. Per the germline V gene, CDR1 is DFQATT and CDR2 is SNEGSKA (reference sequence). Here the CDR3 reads CSARDGLAGVNEQFF. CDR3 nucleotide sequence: TGCAGTGCTAGAGACGGACTAGCGGGAGTCAATGAGCAGTTCTTC.

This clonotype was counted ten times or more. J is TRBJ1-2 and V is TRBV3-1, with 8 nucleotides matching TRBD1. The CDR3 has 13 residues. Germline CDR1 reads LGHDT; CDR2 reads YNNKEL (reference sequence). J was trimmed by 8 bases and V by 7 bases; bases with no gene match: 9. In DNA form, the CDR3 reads TGTGCCAGCAACTCAGACAGGGGAGGAGGCTACACCTTC. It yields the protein CASNSDRGGGYTF.

CDR3 loop: CASRPSGTDTQYF. The CDR3 bases are TGTGCCAGCAGGCCTAGCGGCACAGATACGCAGTATTTT. The chain has TRBV12-3 or TRBV12-4 and TRBJ2-3; D may be TRBD2 (6 bases). V lost 6 bases to trimming and J lost 1 base, with 8 bases between them. This CDR3 region has 13 residues.

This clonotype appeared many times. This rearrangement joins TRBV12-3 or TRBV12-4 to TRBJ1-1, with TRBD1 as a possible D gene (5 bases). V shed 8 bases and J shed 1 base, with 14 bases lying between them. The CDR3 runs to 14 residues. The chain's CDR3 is CASRTGTGNTEAFF. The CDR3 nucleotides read TGTGCCAGCCGAACCGGGACGGGGAACACTGAAGCTTTCTTT.

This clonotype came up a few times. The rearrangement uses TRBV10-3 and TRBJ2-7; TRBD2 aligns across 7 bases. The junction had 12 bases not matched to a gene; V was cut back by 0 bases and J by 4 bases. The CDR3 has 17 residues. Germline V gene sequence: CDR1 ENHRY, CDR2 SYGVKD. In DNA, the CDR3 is TGTGCCATCAGTGAGTCCCTATTGGCTAGCGGAGCTTACGAGCAGTACTTC. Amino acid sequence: CAISESLLASGAYEQYF.